A selection of T cell receptor beta chains follows, all from one sample in a study of cytomegalovirus exposure and HLA in healthy donors. The data were produced by immunoSEQ multiplex PCR, yet TCRdb's version contains in-frame clones alone and is incomplete. The table shows roughly 220,000 clones, with roughly 68% occurring only once. The sample comprised PBMCs. The receptor source for this set is a man aged 40-49 years in good health and CMV-seropositive. Both conserved end residues are part of each CDR3. A D gene is named only where the DNA matches it firmly. The size entry is marked missing in some rows and otherwise reads once, few, many or a size class.

j_gene | v_gene | d_gene | abundance | CDR3aa | CDR3nt
TRBJ1-1 | TRBV19 | - | - | CASSQQKNTEAFF | TGTGCCAGTAGTCAACAGAAGAACACTGAAGCTTTCTTT
TRBJ2-7 | TRBV19 | - | - | CASSDSYYEQYF | TGTGCCAGTAGTGACAGCTACTACGAGCAGTACTTC
TRBJ2-1 | TRBV7-2 | TRBD2 | few | CASSFGGSSYNEQFF | TGTGCCAGCAGCTTCGGGGGGAGCTCCTACAATGAGCAGTTCTTC
TRBJ1-3 | TRBV18 | - | - | CASSPTGHSGNTIYF | TGTGCCAGCTCCCCCACAGGCCACTCTGGAAACACCATATATTTT
TRBJ1-2 | TRBV6-5 | - | few | CASSPVGSRYGYTF | TGTGCCAGCAGCCCCGTGGGGAGCCGCTATGGCTACACCTTC
TRBJ1-2 | TRBV6-5 | - | - | CASSYPGGNGGYTF | TGTGCCAGCAGTTACCCCGGCGGGAATGGAGGCTACACCTTC
TRBJ2-3 | TRBV4-1 | - | - | CASSRSRLEFTDTQYF | TGCGCCAGCAGCCGATCAAGACTGGAATTCACAGATACGCAGTATTTT
TRBJ2-1 | TRBV6-1 | TRBD1 | - | CASIFRDRGYNEQFF | TGTGCCAGCATTTTCCGGGACAGGGGCTACAATGAGCAGTTCTTC
TRBJ2-7 | TRBV9 | - | few | CASSVGPSKDEQYF | TGTGCCAGCAGCGTAGGTCCTAGCAAAGACGAGCAGTACTTC
TRBJ1-1 | TRBV4-3 | - | - | CASSQEGGPWDEAFF | TGCGCCAGCAGCCAAGAGGGGGGGCCATGGGATGAAGCTTTCTTT
TRBJ1-2 | TRBV6-1 | - | few | CASSEVDRRRYGYTF | TGTGCCAGCAGTGAAGTAGACAGGAGGAGGTATGGCTACACCTTC
TRBJ1-1 | TRBV29-1 | - | - | CSVGLTEAFF | TGCAGCGTTGGGCTCACTGAAGCTTTCTTT
TRBJ1-5 | TRBV19 | - | few | CASMRVWTNQPQHF | TGTGCCAGTATGCGGGTTTGGACCAATCAGCCCCAGCATTTT
TRBJ2-7 | TRBV10-1 | - | - | CASSEDPGSSYEQYF | TGCGCCAGCAGTGAGGACCCGGGGAGCTCCTACGAGCAGTACTTC
TRBJ1-5 | TRBV4-1 | - | - | CASSQFGGGTNQPQHF | TGCGCCAGCAGCCAATTCGGGGGGGGGACCAATCAGCCCCAGCATTTT
TRBJ2-4 | TRBV25-1 | TRBD1 | - | CASSEYPGQGAIQYF | TGTGCCAGCAGTGAATATCCGGGACAGGGGGCCATTCAGTACTTC
TRBJ2-7 | TRBV4-1 | - | - | CASSQYTEQYF | TGCGCCAGCAGCCAATACACCGAGCAGTACTTC
TRBJ2-3 | TRBV7-2 | TRBD2 | - | CASSLVGGANEDTQYF | TGTGCCAGCAGCTTAGTCGGGGGGGCCAACGAGGATACGCAGTATTTT
TRBJ2-3 | TRBV5-6 | TRBD1 | few | CASSLGQGAADTQYF | TGTGCCAGCAGCTTGGGACAGGGGGCTGCAGATACGCAGTATTTT
TRBJ2-3 | TRBV9 | TRBD2 | - | CASTPFEASGITDTQYF | TGTGCCAGCACCCCCTTCGAGGCTAGCGGTATCACAGATACGCAGTATTTT
TRBJ1-2 | TRBV9 | TRBD1 | - | CASSVSRGPGYGYTF | TGTGCCAGCAGCGTATCAAGGGGGCCTGGCTATGGCTACACCTTC
TRBJ2-3 | TRBV5-4 | TRBD2 | - | CASSLERGGPDTQYF | TGTGCCAGCAGCTTGGAACGGGGGGGCCCAGATACGCAGTATTTT
TRBJ2-7 | TRBV5-1 | - | few | CASSLQPEQSYEQYF | TGCGCCAGCAGCTTGCAACCGGAACAGTCCTACGAGCAGTACTTC
TRBJ2-2 | TRBV2 | TRBD2 | - | CASGTSGYTGELFF | TGTGCCAGCGGGACTAGCGGATACACCGGGGAGCTGTTTTTT